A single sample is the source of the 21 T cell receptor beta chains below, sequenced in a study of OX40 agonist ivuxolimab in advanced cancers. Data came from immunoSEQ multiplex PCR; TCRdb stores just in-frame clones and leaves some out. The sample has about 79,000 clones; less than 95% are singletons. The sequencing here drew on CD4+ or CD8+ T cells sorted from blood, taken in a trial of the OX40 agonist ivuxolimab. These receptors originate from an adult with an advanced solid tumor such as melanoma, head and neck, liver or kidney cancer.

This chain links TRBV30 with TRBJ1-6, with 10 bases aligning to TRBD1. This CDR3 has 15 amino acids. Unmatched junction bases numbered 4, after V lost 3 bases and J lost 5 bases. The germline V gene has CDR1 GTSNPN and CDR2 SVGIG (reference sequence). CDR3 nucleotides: TGTGCCTGGAGGGACAGGGGGGGTGATAATTCACCCCTCCACTTT. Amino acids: CAWRDRGGDNSPLHF.

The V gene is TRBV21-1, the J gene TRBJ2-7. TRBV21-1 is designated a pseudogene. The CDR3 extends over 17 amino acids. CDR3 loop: CASSKVQNLKFSYEQYV. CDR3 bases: TGTGCCAGCAGCAAAGTTCAGAACCTTAAATTCTCCTACGAGCAGTACGTC.

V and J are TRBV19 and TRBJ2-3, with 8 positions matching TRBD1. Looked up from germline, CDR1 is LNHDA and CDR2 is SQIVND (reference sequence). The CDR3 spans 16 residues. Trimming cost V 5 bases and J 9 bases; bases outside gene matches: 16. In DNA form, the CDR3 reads TGTGCCAGTAGTCCCGGACAGGGTTTGGTCACTAAGACGCAGTATTTT. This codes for CASSPGQGLVTKTQYF.

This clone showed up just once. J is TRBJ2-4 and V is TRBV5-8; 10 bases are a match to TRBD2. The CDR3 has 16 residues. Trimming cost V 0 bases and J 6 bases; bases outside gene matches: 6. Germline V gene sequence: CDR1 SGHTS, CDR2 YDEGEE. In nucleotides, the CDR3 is TGTGCCAGCAGCTTGGAGGCTAGCGGGGGTAGAAACATTCAGTACTTC. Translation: CASSLEASGGRNIQYF.

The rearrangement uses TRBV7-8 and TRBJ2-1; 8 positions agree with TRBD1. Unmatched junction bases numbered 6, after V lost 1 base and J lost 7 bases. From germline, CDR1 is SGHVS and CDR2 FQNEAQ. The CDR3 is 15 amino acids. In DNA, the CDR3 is TGTGCCAGCAGCTTAGGCAGGGGGCTTTTTAATGAGCAGTTCTTC. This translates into CASSLGRGLFNEQFF.

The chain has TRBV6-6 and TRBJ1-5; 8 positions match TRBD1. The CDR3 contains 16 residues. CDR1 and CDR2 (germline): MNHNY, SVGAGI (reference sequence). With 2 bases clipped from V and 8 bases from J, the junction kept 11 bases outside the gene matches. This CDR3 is CASSYRTGSLGKPQHF. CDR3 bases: TGTGCCAGCAGTTACAGGACAGGGTCGCTGGGTAAGCCCCAGCATTTT.

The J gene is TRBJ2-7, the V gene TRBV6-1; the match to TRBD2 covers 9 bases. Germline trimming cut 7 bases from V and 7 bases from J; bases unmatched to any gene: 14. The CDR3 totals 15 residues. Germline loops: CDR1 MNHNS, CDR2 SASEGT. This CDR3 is CASKPPGTSSGEQYF. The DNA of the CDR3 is TGTGCCAGCAAACCCCCGGGGACTAGCTCGGGTGAGCAGTACTTC.

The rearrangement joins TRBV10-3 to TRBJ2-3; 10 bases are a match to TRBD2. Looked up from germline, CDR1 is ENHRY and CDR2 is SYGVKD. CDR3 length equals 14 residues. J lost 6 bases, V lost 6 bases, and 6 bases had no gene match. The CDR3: CAISLSGGRDTQYF. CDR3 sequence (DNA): TGTGCCATCAGCCTTAGCGGGGGGCGGGATACGCAGTATTTT.

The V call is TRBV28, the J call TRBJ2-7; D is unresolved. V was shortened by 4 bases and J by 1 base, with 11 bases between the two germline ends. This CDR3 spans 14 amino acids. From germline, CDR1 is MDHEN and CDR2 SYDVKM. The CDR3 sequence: CASSSPTGSYEQYV. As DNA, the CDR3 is TGTGCCAGCAGTTCCCCGACTGGATCCTACGAGCAGTACGTC.

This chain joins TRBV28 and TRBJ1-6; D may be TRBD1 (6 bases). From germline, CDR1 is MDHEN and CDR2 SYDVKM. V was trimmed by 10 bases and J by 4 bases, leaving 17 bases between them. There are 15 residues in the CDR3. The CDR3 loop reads CATDPGGRYNSPLHF. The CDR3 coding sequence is TGTGCCACCGATCCGGGGGGCAGGTATAATTCACCCCTCCACTTT.

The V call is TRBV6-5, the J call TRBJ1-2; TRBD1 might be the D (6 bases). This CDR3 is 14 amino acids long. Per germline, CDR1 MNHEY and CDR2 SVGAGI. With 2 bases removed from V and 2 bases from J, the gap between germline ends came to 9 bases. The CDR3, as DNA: TGTGCCAGCAGTTACCGGGACACCAACTATGGCTACACCTTC. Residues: CASSYRDTNYGYTF.

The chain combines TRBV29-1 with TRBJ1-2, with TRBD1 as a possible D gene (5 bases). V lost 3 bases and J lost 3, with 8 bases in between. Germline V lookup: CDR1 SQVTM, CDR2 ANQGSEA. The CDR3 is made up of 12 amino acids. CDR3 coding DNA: TGCAGCGTTGAGTCAGGGCACTATGGCTACACCTTC. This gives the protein CSVESGHYGYTF.

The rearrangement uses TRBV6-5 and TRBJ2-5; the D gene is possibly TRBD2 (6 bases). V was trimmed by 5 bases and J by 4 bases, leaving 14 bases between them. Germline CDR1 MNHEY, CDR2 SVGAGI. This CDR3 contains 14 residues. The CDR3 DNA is TGTGCCAGCAGTCTCGGAGGGAGGCGAGAGACCCAGTACTTC. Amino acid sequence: CASSLGGRRETQYF.

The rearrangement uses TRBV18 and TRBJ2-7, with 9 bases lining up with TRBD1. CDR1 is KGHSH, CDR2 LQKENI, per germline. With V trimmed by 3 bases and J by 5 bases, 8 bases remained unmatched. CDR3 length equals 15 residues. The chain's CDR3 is CASSPAGTGNDEQYF. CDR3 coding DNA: TGTGCCAGCTCACCGGCTGGGACAGGGAACGACGAGCAGTACTTC.

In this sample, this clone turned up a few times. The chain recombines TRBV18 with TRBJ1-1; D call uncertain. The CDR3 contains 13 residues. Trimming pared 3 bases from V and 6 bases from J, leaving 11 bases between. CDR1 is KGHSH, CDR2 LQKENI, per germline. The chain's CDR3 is CASSPNPSAEAFF. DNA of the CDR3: TGTGCCAGCTCACCGAACCCTTCCGCTGAAGCTTTCTTT.

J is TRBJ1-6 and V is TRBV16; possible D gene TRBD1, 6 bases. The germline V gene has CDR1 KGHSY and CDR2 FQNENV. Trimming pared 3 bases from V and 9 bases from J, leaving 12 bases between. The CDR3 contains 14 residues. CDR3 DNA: TGTGCCAGCAGCCACGGGGGCGCCGGTTCACCCCTCCACTTT. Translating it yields CASSHGGAGSPLHF.

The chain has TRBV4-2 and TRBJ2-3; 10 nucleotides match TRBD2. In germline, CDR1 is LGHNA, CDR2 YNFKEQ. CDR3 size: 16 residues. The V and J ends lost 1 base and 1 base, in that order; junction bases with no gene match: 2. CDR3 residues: CASSQGLAGGTDTQYF. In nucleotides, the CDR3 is TGTGCCAGCAGCCAAGGCCTAGCGGGGGGCACAGATACGCAGTATTTT.

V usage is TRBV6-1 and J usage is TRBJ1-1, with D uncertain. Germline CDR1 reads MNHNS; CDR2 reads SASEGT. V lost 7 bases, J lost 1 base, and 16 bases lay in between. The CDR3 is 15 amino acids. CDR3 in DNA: TGTGCCAGCAATAACCTGCGGGCAGCGAACACTGAAGCTTTCTTT. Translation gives CASNNLRAANTEAFF.

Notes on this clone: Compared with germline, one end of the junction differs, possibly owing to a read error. The CDR3 DNA follows: TGTGCTAGCAGCTTGAGGGTTGGGGATCTTGGGCAGTTCTTC. Translated: CASSLRVGDLGQFF. The V gene is TRBV7-7, the J gene TRBJ2-1, with D possibly matching TRBD2 (5 bases). CDR3 size: 14 residues. Germline V gives CDR1 SSHAT, CDR2 FNYEAQ (reference sequence). The full variable domain, completed using reference TRBV7-7 and TRBJ2-1, is GAGVSQSPRYKVTKRGQDVTLRCDPISSHATLYWYQQALGQGPEFLTYFNYEAQPDKSGLPSDRFSAERPEGSISTLTIQRTEQRDSAMYRCASSLRVGDLGQFFGPGTRLTVL.

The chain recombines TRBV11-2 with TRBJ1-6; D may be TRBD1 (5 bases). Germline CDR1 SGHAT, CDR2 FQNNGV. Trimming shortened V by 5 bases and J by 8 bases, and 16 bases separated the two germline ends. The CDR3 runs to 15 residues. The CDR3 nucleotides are TGTGCCAGCAGCCTTACCGGGGAGGGACATTCACCCCTCCACTTT. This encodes CASSLTGEGHSPLHF. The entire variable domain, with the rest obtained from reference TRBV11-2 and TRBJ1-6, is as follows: EAGVAQSPRYKIIEKRQSVAFWCNPISGHATLYWYQQILGQGPKLLIQFQNNGVVDDSQLPKDRFSAERLKGVDSTLKIQPAKLEDSAVYLCASSLTGEGHSPLHFGNGTRLTVT.

CDR3 DNA sequence: TGTGCCAGCAGCCAATCAGGAAACACCATATATTTT. This gives the protein CASSQSGNTIYF. The chain uses TRBV14 and TRBJ1-3; no clear D. The germline V and J ends were trimmed by 2 bases and 4 bases, with 3 bases remaining between them. The CDR3 runs 12 residues. The germline V gene encodes CDR1 SGHDN and CDR2 FVKESK.